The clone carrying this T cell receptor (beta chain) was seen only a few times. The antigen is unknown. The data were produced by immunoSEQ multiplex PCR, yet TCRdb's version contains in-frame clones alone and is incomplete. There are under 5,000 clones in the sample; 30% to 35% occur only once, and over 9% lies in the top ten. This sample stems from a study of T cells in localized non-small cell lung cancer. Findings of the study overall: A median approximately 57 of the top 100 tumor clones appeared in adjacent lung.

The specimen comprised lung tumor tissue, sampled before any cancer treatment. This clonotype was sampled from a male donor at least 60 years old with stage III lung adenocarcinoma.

The CDR3 loop reads CASQSSGRNEQFF. DNA for the CDR3: TGTGCCAGCCAAAGTTCGGGCCGCAATGAGCAGTTCTTC. The chain employs TRBV6-8 and TRBJ2-1, with no clear D. V was cut by 8 bases and J by 6 bases, with 14 bases left in between. The CDR3 has 13 amino acids. Germline CDR1 is MNHGY and CDR2 is SAAAGT.